The sequence of this T cell receptor (beta chain) was determined in a study of blood T cell repertoires in COVID-19 (dated by TCRdb to 2018 to 2021). About the study as a whole: Samples from collaborators originated in the United States, Italy and Spain and spanned both the acute and convalescent phases of COVID-19. The material from the prospective study consisted of cDNA or gDNA derived from T cells, B-cell-depleted T cells, or PBMCs. Subjects who had been exposed to COVID-19, were actively infected with it, or had recovered from it provided the deeply sampled blood TCRbeta repertoires that made up the dataset. The repertoires were released in a freely available public database intended as a resource for research on the immune response to SARS-CoV-2. Samples came from the ongoing ImmuneRACE study (first 160 participants) plus 1,254 subjects from 6 global collaborators. Sample metadata almost always included a de-identified subject ID, COVID-19 status, age in years and sex. Where HLA class I and class II types were available, the types were taken from metadata supplied by the sample provider, not from assay-based typing. General conclusions and limits of the study: How much clinical and demographic metadata was included differed by source and by participant, and the metadata was provided uncurated.

This clone was seen only once. What antigen it recognizes has not been identified. No base quality information exists; no much larger clone differs at one position. In the prospective study, participants were about 18 to 100 years old, resided in about 25 geographic areas of the United States, and were enrolled through a virtual design. In the prospective study, participants were assigned to cohorts based on the clinical history participants reported in a screening survey and a study questionnaire. For ImmuneRACE Cohort 3, a participant was defined as recovered based on two consecutive negative NP/OP PCR tests, clearance by a healthcare professional, or resolution of symptoms. Each participant in the prospective study had whole blood, serum and a nasopharyngeal or oropharyngeal swab collected by mobile phlebotomists. Additional blood draws and questionnaires over an approximately 2-month period could optionally be provided by prospective study participants. Prospective study blood samples were shipped either frozen or at room temperature before DNA extraction.

From its cysteine to its phenylalanine, the CDR3 spans 14 amino acids. Only the CDR3 region is kept as DNA, spanning 42 bases read in frame from base 1. Sequences MNHEY (CDR1) and SVGAGI (CDR2) are obtained from the germline V gene. V and J are truncated by 7 bases and 0 bases respectively, leaving an intervening sequence of 12 bases. TCRbeta CDR3 regions were amplified from genomic DNA by means of the immunoSEQ Assay, a bias-controlled multiplex PCR. As for the original processing: Nucleated cell counts per sample were estimated from amplification of reference gene primers within the assay. Sequence reads were collapsed and filtered to measure the absolute abundance of every unique TCRbeta CDR3 rearrangement. For each sample, productive Simpson clonality was calculated by taking the square root of Simpson's diversity index across productive rearrangements. This is the immuneACCESS table as TCRdb keeps it, with only in-frame sequences that have V and J called. A part of the clones is gone; compared with another copy, unresolved V genes explain less than half, and the rest is unexplained. For V, J and clone size, that table is used; D and trimming come from the DNA. A total of around 280,000 clones appear in this sample, roughly 85% of them only once. The top ten hold under 7% of the sample.

The clonotype was recovered from a middle-aged woman who had recovered from COVID-19. Recombination linked TRBV6-5 to TRBJ1-1; the D segment could be TRBD1, given 6 matching bases. The specimen was PBMCs or T cells enriched from blood (not recorded which). The CDR3 region: CASTRGRVNTEAFF. At the DNA level, the sequence is TGTGCCAGCACCAGGGGACGGGTGAACACTGAAGCTTTCTTT.